This T cell receptor (beta chain) was identified during a study of cytomegalovirus exposure and HLA in healthy donors. Study context: Most genotyped donors, approximately 81% of 300 to 400, had Caucasian-associated genetic ancestry. Findings and limits, study-wide: Several of the most significant clusters appeared linked to common viral pathogens, based on a later analysis.

Unmatched junction bases numbered 7, after V lost 0 bases and J lost 5 bases. CDR1 LGHNA and CDR2 YSLEER come from the germline V gene. CDR3 length: 16 residues. Amplification used 60 Vbeta primers and 13 Jbeta primers. Some clones are missing from TCRdb's copy, which holds only in-frame ones; the method was immunoSEQ multiplex PCR. The data hold around 150,000 clones, with around 73% observed a single time. This clone came up a few times. Its cognate antigen is unknown. Healthy people donating bone marrow made up the donors. Sequencing input: PBMCs. This TCR was sampled from a male donor in good health and CMV-seronegative. V usage is TRBV4-3 and J usage is TRBJ2-5; 9 nucleotides match TRBD1. The CDR3 DNA sequence: TGCGCCAGCAGCCAAGAACTTGGGACAGGGCGGGAGACCCAGTACTTC. This gives the protein CASSQELGTGRETQYF.